This T cell receptor beta chain was identified during a study of Ad26.COV2.S vaccination and SARS-CoV-2 variants. General observations from the study: Vaccine recipients posted higher spike-specific TCR breadth than their placebo counterparts.

Treatment in this sample: around 19 received Ad26.COV2.S at low or high dose, single or two shots; roughly five received placebo; per-sample allocation not given. Specimens were obtained on day 63 following the first vaccine or placebo injection. The table came from immunoSEQ multiplex PCR; TCRdb's copy has only in-frame clones and leaves some out. The table includes just over 350,000 clones, 85% detected once. The CDR3 is 17 residues long. Germline CDR1 is LNHNV and CDR2 is YYDKDF (reference sequence). V lost 0 bases to trimming and J lost 0 bases; unmatched junction nucleotides: 3. As regards this clone: Its antigen is currently unknown.

This TCR derives from a person aged 18-65 years who received the Ad26.COV2.S COVID-19 vaccine or a placebo. The sample here was peripheral blood, taken in a trial of Ad26.COV2.S vaccine versus placebo. The chain couples TRBV15 to TRBJ2-5; 11 nucleotides agree with TRBD2. The CDR3 DNA is TGTGCCACCAGCAGAGAGGGGACTAGCGGATACCAAGAGACCCAGTACTTC. Protein: CATSREGTSGYQETQYF.